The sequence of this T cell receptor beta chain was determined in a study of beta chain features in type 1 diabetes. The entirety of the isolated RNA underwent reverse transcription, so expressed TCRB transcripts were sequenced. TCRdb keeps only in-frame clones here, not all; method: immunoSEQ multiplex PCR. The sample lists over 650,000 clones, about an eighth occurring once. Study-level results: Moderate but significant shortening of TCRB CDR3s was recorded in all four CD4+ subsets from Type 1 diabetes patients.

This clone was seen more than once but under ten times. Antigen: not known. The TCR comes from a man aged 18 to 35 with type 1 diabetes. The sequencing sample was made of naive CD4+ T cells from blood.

CDR3 protein: CASSQEHQETQYF. The CDR3 DNA sequence: TGTGCCAGCAGCCAAGAGCATCAGGAGACCCAGTACTTC. This rearrangement joins TRBV14 to TRBJ2-5, with D hard to call. The CDR3 totals 13 residues. V lost 0 bases and J lost 5, with 7 bases in between. From germline, CDR1 is SGHDN and CDR2 FVKESK.